The T cell receptor (beta chain) described here comes from a study of PD-L1 blockade in urothelial cancer. Overall study: At 6 weeks and at 3 weeks (second dose) after treatment start, blood was analyzed.

Looked up from germline, CDR1 is GTSNPN and CDR2 is SVGIG (reference sequence). The germline V and J ends were trimmed by 0 bases and 9 bases, with 18 bases remaining between them. This CDR3 has 15 residues. Profiling relied on immunoSEQ multiplex PCR, and the TCRdb table lists in-frame clones only, not all of them. This repertoire shows about 38,000 clones, about 89% found once; its top ten account for less than 2%. The chain carries TRBV30 and TRBJ2-1, with D perhaps matching TRBD2 (5 bases). The clonotype originates from a man aged 55-75 years with urothelial cancer. Material: PBMCs, obtained around atezolizumab (anti-PD-L1) treatment. The chain's CDR3 is CAWSVLSGPTSEQFF. The CDR3 DNA reads TGTGCCTGGAGTGTACTGAGCGGTCCTACAAGTGAGCAGTTCTTC. The whole variable domain, filled in from reference TRBV30 and TRBJ2-1, reads SQTIHQWPATLVQPVGSPLSLECTVEGTSNPNLYWYRQAAGRGLQLLFYSVGIGQISSEVPQNLSASRPQDRQFILSSKKLLLSDSGFYLCAWSVLSGPTSEQFFGPGTRLTVL.